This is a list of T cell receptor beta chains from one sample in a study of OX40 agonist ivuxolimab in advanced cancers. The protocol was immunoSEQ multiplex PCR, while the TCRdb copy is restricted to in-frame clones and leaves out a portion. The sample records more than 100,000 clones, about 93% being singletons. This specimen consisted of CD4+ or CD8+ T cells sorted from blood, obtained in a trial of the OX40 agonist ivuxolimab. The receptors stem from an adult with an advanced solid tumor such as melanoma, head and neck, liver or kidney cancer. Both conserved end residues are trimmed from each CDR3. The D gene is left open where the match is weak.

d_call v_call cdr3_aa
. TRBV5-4 ASSLQAGRRADTQY
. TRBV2 ASMLGGKLF
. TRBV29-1 SVAVEWGYT
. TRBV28 ASRTSGEVTYNEQF
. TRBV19 ASSIPLETGTSTDTQY
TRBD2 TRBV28 ASSPSGGSYNEQF
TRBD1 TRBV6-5 ASRGQGRYGYT
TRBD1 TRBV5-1 ASSFAGQGTDTQY
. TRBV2 ASSEGFNQPQH
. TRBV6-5 ASSSPPLPAQH
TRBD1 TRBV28 ASSRTGGQGYEQY
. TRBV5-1 ASSLANVQLEAF
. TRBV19 ASSISDRSSSPLH
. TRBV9 ASSVDLGVGYGYT
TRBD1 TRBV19 ASSIVGTVDYQPQH
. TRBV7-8 ASSLEATPQETQY
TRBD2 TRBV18 ASSPAGRGNGNEQF
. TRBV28 ASRVGGSTDTQY
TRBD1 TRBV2 ASSPGTGPSQY
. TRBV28 ASSPRGQGLRGAQY
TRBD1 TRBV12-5 ASGSMGRDRVYEQY
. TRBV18 ASSRVGQETQY
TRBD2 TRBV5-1 ASSTSGTDTQY
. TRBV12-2 ASRERAYYNEQF
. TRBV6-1 ASSGAGHQPQH
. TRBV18 ASSPGLPIGNTEAF
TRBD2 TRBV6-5 ASSTSGSGTNEQF
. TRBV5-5 ASSWTGETQY
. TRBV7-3 ASSLTPWDSADEQY
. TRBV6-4 ASSPDTVSYNEQF
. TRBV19 ASSIQRQANTGELF
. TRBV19 ASTSLGGVSNQPQH
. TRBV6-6 ASSRSTGQETQY
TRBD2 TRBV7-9 ASSLYPAGGGDTQY
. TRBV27 ASSPADWGKNIQY
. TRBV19 ASRTPGRSWGNQPQH
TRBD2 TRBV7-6 ASSLELAGVSPYEQY
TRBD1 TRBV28 ATGGRGREAF
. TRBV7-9 ASSTAGFSAPGEQF